These 9 T cell receptor beta chains were all obtained from the same sample, sequenced in a study of T-cell memory formation after mild COVID-19. TCRdb analysed the 5' RACE reads with MiXCR anew, one entry per CDR3 protein. The table has hundreds of thousands of distinct CDR3 sequences, 15% to 20% seen once. Sequenced material: PBMCs or a T cell subset sorted from them (not recorded which). These receptor sequences come from a man between 18 and 35 years old who had mild COVID-19 (a few samples of this study predate the infection). Cell type and time point are not known.

The genes are TRBV7-3 and TRBJ2-3; 9 bases map to TRBD2. CDR1 and CDR2 from the germline V gene are SGHTA and FQGTGA. V shed 3 bases, J shed 8 bases, and the junction held 9 bases outside the gene matches. The CDR3 is 15 residues long. The CDR3 is CASSFTRGSGGTQYF. The DNA for the CDR3 is TGTGCCAGCAGCTTCACGCGGGGTAGCGGGGGTACGCAGTATTTT.

This sequence joins TRBV12-3 or TRBV12-4 and TRBJ1-1; TRBD1 is a possible D gene (6 bases). The CDR3 is made up of 15 amino acids. V was cut by 5 bases and J by 1 base, with 14 bases left in between. Written as DNA, the CDR3 is TGTGCCAGCAGTCATATGGGGGGCGCGAACACTGAAGCTTTCTTT. This gives the protein CASSHMGGANTEAFF.

This clonotype turned up a few times. The CDR3 DNA reads as TGTGCCAGCAGCTCCCACCGACGGACAGGGGGATACGAGCAGTACGTC. Translation: CASSSHRRTGGYEQYV. The V and J genes are TRBV7-2 and TRBJ2-7, with 10 bases identical to TRBD1. The CDR3 has 16 amino acids. Germline CDR1 is SGHTA and CDR2 is FQGNSA. Trimming at V came to 4 bases and at J to 4 bases, leaving 10 bases not matched to a gene.

A single count supports this clonotype. The J gene is TRBJ1-1, the V gene TRBV3-1; D uncertain. The CDR3 totals 17 residues. Trimming stripped 0 bases from V and 3 bases from J, with 17 bases between. CDR1 and CDR2 (germline): LGHDT, YNNKEL (reference sequence). CDR3 sequence (DNA): TGTGCCAGCAGCCAAGATGATGCCCCGCCGCCCTACACTGAAGCTTTCTTT. Protein: CASSQDDAPPPYTEAFF.

This clonotype was counted many times. V and J are TRBV20-1 and TRBJ2-2; 10 bases agree with TRBD1. Trimming cost V 0 bases and J 5 bases; bases outside gene matches: 9. Germline V lookup: CDR1 DFQATT, CDR2 SNEGSKA (reference sequence). The CDR3 covers 17 residues. In DNA form, the CDR3 reads TGCAGTGCTAGAGATCGGGTCGGGACAGGGGTGACCGGGGAGCTGTTTTTT. Translation: CSARDRVGTGVTGELFF.

This clonotype was picked up a small number of times. This chain uses TRBV5-1 with TRBJ2-5, with 7 bases matching TRBD2. Germline CDR1 and CDR2: SGHRS and YFSETQ. The junction had 3 bases not matched to a gene; V was cut back by 0 bases and J by 4 bases. The CDR3 runs to 14 residues. The CDR3 DNA reads TGCGCCAGCAGCTTGGTAGGGGAGGGAGAGACCCAGTACTTC. It yields the protein CASSLVGEGETQYF.

This clonotype was observed a few times. The genes are TRBV9 and TRBJ2-2; unclear D gene. Trimming removed 0 bases at V and 6 bases at J, with 6 bases between. CDR3 length: 13 amino acids. The V gene's germline CDR1 is SGDLS and CDR2 YYNGEE. CDR3 coding DNA: TGTGCCAGCAGCGTAGAATACGCCGGGGAGCTGTTTTTT. Amino acid sequence: CASSVEYAGELFF.

This clonotype was detected ten times or more. The CDR3 region has the DNA TGCAGTGCTAGCCATACCGGGGCTAGCAATCAGCCCCAGCATTTT. Its protein product is CSASHTGASNQPQHF. This chain uses TRBV20-1 with TRBJ1-5; tentative D call: TRBD1 (5 bases). CDR3 length: 15 amino acids. Per the germline V gene, CDR1 is DFQATT and CDR2 is SNEGSKA (reference sequence). The V gene lost 3 bases and the J gene lost 0 bases, with 12 bases spanning the gap.

V gene TRBV6-2 or TRBV6-3 combines with J gene TRBJ1-5; D uncertain. Per germline, CDR1 MNHEY and CDR2 SVGEGT. The CDR3 length is 17 residues. The V end lost 6 bases, the J end lost 0 bases, and 18 bases lay between the germline ends. The CDR3 region has the DNA TGTGCCAGCAGCCCCGTCGGCAGCCTCTATAGCAATCAGCCCCAGCATTTT. As protein: CASSPVGSLYSNQPQHF.